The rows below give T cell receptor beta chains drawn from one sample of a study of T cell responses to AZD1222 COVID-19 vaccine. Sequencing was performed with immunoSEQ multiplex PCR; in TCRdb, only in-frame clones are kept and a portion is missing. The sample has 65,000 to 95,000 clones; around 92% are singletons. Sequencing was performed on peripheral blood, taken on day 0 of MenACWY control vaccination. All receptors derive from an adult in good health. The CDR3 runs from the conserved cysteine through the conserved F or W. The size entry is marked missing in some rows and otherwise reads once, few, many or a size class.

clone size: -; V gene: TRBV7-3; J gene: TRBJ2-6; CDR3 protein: CASSLKVSGAADSGANVLTF
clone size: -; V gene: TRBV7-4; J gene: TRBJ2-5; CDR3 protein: CASSLGFDTQETQYF
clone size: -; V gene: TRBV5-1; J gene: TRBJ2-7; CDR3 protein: CASSLDGGGRSYEQYF
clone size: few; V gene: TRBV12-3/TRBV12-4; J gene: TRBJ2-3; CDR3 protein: CAGQSTAGGTQYF
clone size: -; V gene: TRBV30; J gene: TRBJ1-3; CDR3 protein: CAWSGTGWSGNTIYF
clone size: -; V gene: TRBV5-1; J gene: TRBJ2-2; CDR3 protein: CASRPSATNTGELFF
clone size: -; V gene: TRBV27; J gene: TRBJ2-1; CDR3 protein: CASSSPGSGSDEQFF
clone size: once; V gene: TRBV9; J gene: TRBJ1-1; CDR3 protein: CASGTLNTEAFF
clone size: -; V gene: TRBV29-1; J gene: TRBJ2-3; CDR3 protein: CSVNRDVADTQYF
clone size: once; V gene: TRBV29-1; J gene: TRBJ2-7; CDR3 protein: CSVEDPSEPYEQYF
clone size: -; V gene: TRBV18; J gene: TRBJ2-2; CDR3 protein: CASSELGSNTGELFF
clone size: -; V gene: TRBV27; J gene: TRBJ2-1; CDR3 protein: CASSLRSANSYNEQFF
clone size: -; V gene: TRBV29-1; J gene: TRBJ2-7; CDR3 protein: CSVGGVSAYEQYF
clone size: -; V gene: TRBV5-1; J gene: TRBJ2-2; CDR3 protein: CASSLVGGVTGELFF
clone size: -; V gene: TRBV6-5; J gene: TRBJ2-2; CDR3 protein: CASSYGASANTGELFF
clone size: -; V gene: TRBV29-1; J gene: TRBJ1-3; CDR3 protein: CSGTGTAVTSGNTIYF
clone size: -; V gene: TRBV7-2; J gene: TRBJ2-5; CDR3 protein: CASSPAASWETQYF
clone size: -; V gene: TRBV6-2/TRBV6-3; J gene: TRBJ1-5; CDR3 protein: CASSSHRDSDQPQHF
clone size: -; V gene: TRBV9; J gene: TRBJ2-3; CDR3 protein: CASSAHSGSGTYTDTQYF
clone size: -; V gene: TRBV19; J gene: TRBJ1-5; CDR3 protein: CASSTQGDRQPQHF
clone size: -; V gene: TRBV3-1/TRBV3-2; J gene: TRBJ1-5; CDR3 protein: CASSPTGGGQPQHF
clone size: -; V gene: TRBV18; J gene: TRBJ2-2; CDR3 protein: CASSPGALPTGELFF
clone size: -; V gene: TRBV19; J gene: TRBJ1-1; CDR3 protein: CASSKSKEDVAFF
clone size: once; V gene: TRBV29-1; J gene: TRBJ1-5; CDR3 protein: CSVSSGHSNQPQHF
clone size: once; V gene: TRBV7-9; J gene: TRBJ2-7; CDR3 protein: CASSLSGNTYEQYF
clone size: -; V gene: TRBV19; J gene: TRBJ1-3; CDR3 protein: CASSIPTGGSGNTIYF
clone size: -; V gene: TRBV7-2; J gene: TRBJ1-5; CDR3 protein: CASSNQGQPQHF
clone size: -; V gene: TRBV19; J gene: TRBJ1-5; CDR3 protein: CASSMGVNQPQHF
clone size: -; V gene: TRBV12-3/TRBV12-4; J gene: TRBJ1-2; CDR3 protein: CASSQGDYGYTF
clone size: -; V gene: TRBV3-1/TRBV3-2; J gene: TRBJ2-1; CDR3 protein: CASSQPKGLYNEQFF
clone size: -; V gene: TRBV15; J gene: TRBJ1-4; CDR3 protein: CATSRDQGNTEKLFF
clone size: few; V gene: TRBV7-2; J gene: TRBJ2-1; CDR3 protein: CASSWIPGLAGGNEQFF
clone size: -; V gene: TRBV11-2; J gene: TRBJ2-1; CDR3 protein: CASTTGTGTVEQFF
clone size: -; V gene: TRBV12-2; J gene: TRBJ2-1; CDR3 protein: CASRSRLAGECDEQFF
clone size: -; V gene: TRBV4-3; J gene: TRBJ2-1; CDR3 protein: CASSQDTAGGYNEQFF
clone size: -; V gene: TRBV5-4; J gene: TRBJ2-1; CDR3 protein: CASSRGLAGFGEQFF
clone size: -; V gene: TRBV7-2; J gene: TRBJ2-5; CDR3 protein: CASSSSLGTSGKETQYF
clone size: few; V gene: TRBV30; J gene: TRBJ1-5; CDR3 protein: CAWSVAGNQPQHF
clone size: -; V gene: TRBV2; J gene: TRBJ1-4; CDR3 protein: CASMAQGFEVEKLFF
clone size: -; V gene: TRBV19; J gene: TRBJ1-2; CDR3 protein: CASSIVGQYYGYTF
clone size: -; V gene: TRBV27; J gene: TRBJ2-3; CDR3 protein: CASSSGLAGTDTQYF
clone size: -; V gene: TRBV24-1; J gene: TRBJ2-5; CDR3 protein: CATSRGGQETQYF
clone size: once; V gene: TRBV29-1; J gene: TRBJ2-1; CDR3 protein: CSVLDRGRTSGIHEQFF
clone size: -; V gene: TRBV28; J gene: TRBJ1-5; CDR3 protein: CAGGGGGTAFNQPQHF
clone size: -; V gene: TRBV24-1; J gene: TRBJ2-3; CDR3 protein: CATSDDVSADTQYF
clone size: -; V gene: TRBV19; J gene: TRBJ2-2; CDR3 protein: CASRGQTNTGELFF
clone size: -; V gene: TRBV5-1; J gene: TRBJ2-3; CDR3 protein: CASSENLPDTQYF
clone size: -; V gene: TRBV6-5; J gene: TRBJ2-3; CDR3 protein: CASSPLAGSTDTQYF
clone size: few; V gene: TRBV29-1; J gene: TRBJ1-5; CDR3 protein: CSVAGGRGDQPQHF
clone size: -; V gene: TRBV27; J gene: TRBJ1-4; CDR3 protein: CASSLWPGVEKLFF
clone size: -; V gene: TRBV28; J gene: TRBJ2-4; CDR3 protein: CASSLGGLSIQYF
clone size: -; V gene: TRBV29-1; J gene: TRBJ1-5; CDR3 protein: CSVELRVGQPQHF
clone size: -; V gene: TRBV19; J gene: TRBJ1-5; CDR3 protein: CASSSTGISGNQPQHF
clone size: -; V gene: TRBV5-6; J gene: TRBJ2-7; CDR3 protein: CASSNLRGMEYF
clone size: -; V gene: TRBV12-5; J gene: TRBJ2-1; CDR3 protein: CASGFGGNNNEQFF